One and the same sample provided the 27 T cell receptor beta chains below, sequenced in a study of post-analysis software for immune sequencing data. Study-wide results and limits: Five or six TRBV segments, TRBV5-6, TRBV5-1 and TRBV20-1 among them, were found more frequent in patients than controls.

TCR beta libraries were prepared from cDNA with unique molecular identifiers. TCRdb independently ran MiXCR on the PCR reads; one entry per CDR3 protein. The table has about 540,000 distinct CDR3 sequences, around a third seen once. These TCRs are of unknown antigen specificity. Material: blood. The receptor source for this set is a girl aged 2-17 years with multiple sclerosis.

Only a few counts were recorded for this clonotype. This chain links TRBV20-1 with TRBJ2-1; tentative D call: TRBD1 (5 bases). Trimming took off 0 bases at V and 8 bases at J, with 17 bases between the two ends. The CDR3 extends over 15 amino acids. Germline V lookup: CDR1 DFQATT, CDR2 SNEGSKA (reference sequence). The CDR3 DNA reads TGCAGTGCTAGAGATAACGGCAGGGTCTCGGATGAGCAGTTCTTC. Translating gives CSARDNGRVSDEQFF.

The rearrangement joins TRBV6-5 to TRBJ1-2; possible D gene TRBD1, 6 bases. V gave up 6 bases and J gave up 6 bases, with 11 bases separating them. This CDR3 has 12 residues. Per the germline V gene, CDR1 is MNHEY and CDR2 is SVGAGI. CDR3 in amino acids: CASSRGGNGYTF. The CDR3 DNA sequence: TGTGCCAGCAGCCGAGGGGGGAATGGCTACACCTTC.

The V and J genes are TRBV5-1 and TRBJ2-5; TRBD2 aligns across 9 bases. This CDR3 has 18 residues. Per germline, CDR1 SGHRS and CDR2 YFSETQ. The trim removed 0 bases at V and 0 bases at J, leaving 9 bases unmatched. CDR3 amino acids: CASSLAAAGGRYQETQYF. As DNA, the CDR3 is TGCGCCAGCAGCTTGGCCGCGGCGGGGGGGAGGTACCAAGAGACCCAGTACTTC.

V is TRBV5-6 and J is TRBJ2-3; weak D call: TRBD2 (7 bases). Looked up from germline, CDR1 is SGHDT and CDR2 is YYEEEE. V dropped 0 bases and J dropped 1 base, with 12 bases sitting between them. There are 16 residues in the CDR3. This CDR3 is CASSLARGAGTDTQYF. CDR3 DNA: TGTGCCAGCAGCTTGGCTCGGGGGGCTGGCACAGATACGCAGTATTTT.

The chain is built from TRBV4-2 and TRBJ2-5, with 8 positions matching TRBD2. After removal of 1 base from V and 2 bases from J, the junction contained 6 bases not matched to a gene. Per germline, CDR1 LGHNA and CDR2 YNFKEQ. The CDR3 runs to 16 residues. CDR3 in amino acids: CASSQVLAGRQETQYF. Here the CDR3 DNA reads TGTGCCAGCAGCCAAGTCCTAGCGGGCCGACAAGAGACCCAGTACTTC.

The rearrangement uses TRBV6-5 and TRBJ2-2; TRBD1 matches 8 bases. The CDR3 length is 15 residues. Losses at the gene ends were 6 bases for V and 5 bases for J; bases not matched to a gene: 8. CDR1 and CDR2 (germline): MNHEY, SVGAGI. CDR3 sequence reads: CASRPTGGRTGELFF. DNA of the CDR3: TGTGCCAGCAGACCTACAGGGGGGCGGACCGGGGAGCTGTTTTTT.

The CDR3: CASSLGVWGFAQETQYF. The CDR3 DNA follows: TGCGCCAGCAGCTTGGGGGTTTGGGGGTTTGCCCAAGAGACCCAGTACTTC. This chain connects TRBV5-1 to TRBJ2-5; perhaps D is TRBD1 or TRBD2 (5 bases each). With 0 bases removed from V and 1 base from J, the gap between germline ends came to 16 bases. The CDR3 covers 17 residues. Per germline, CDR1 SGHRS and CDR2 YFSETQ.

Only a few counts were recorded for this clonotype. The chain carries TRBV5-1 and TRBJ2-5, with D perhaps TRBD2 (6 bases). This CDR3 spans 14 amino acids. V was trimmed by 4 bases and J by 7 bases, leaving 17 bases between them. Germline CDR1 and CDR2: SGHRS and YFSETQ. CDR3 DNA: TGCGCCAGCAGCGCGACTAGTATTAAAGGGACCCAGTACTTC. It translates to CASSATSIKGTQYF.

This chain joins TRBV5-1 and TRBJ2-2, with 10 bases matching TRBD1. J was trimmed by 1 base and V by 0 bases; bases with no gene match: 9. CDR3 length: 19 residues. The germline V gene has CDR1 SGHRS and CDR2 YFSETQ. The CDR3, as DNA: TGCGCCAGCAGCTTGGAGTGGGGGACAGGGGCGGTGAACACCGGGGAGCTGTTTTTT. It codes for CASSLEWGTGAVNTGELFF. The variable domain in full, completed from reference TRBV5-1 and TRBJ2-2, reads KAGVTQTPRYLIKTRGQQVTLSCSPISGHRSVSWYQQTPGQGLQFLFEYFSETQRNKGNFPGRFSGRQFSNSRSEMNVSTLELGDSALYLCASSLEWGTGAVNTGELFFGEGSRLTVL.

In its sample, this clonotype was seen a few times. This rearrangement joins TRBV5-1 to TRBJ2-1; 7 positions match TRBD1. This CDR3 comprises 11 residues. Germline V gene data show CDR1 as SGHRS and CDR2 as YFSETQ. V lost 2 bases and J lost 10; bases outside the gene matches: 0. This chain's CDR3 is CASSLQGEQFF. Written as DNA, the CDR3 is TGCGCCAGCAGCTTACAGGGGGAGCAGTTCTTC.

The rearrangement links TRBV7-2 to TRBJ1-4; 9 bases line up with TRBD1. The CDR3 consists of 15 residues. Germline V gene lookup returns CDR1 SGHTA and CDR2 FQGNSA. V was clipped by 4 bases and J by 8 bases; unmatched bases: 8. The CDR3 loop reads CASSWRTGVREKLFF. CDR3 DNA sequence: TGTGCCAGCAGCTGGCGGACAGGGGTCCGAGAAAAACTGTTTTTT.

The sample holds many counts of this clonotype. The chain links TRBV20-1 to TRBJ2-1; 9 bases match TRBD1. V lost 6 bases and J lost 8; bases outside the gene matches: 5. CDR1 is DFQATT, CDR2 SNEGSKA, per germline (reference sequence). The CDR3 has 12 amino acids. This chain's CDR3 is CSAPGQGDEQFF. CDR3 bases: TGCAGTGCGCCGGGACAGGGCGATGAGCAGTTCTTC.

This chain joins TRBV9 and TRBJ2-1; the match to TRBD1 covers 9 bases. The CDR3 runs to 17 residues. Germline lookup yields CDR1 SGDLS and CDR2 YYNGEE. The V gene end was trimmed by 2 bases and the J gene end by 3 bases; junction bases not matched to a gene: 9. The CDR3: CASSVYGPGQGYNEQFF. The CDR3 DNA reads TGTGCCAGCAGCGTCTACGGCCCGGGACAGGGCTACAATGAGCAGTTCTTC. Variable domain in full (rest from reference TRBV9 and TRBJ2-1): DSGVTQTPKHLITATGQRVTLRCSPRSGDLSVYWYQQSLDQGLQFLIQYYNGEERAKGNILERFSAQQFPDLHSELNLSSLELGDSALYFCASSVYGPGQGYNEQFFGPGTRLTVL.

CDR3 sequence reads: CATSRNRDRVQETQYF. CDR3 nucleotide sequence: TGTGCCACCAGCAGAAACCGGGACAGGGTACAAGAGACCCAGTACTTC. The V call is TRBV15, the J call TRBJ2-5; 9 bases are shared with TRBD1. V shed 2 bases, J shed 2 bases, and the junction held 6 bases outside the gene matches. This CDR3 region has 16 residues. The V gene's germline CDR1 is LNHNV and CDR2 YYDKDF (reference sequence).

J is TRBJ2-5 and V is TRBV20-1, with 7 bases lining up with TRBD1. CDR1 and CDR2 from the germline V gene are DFQATT and SNEGSKA (reference sequence). J was trimmed by 0 bases and V by 0 bases; bases with no gene match: 4. The length of the CDR3 is 15 residues. The CDR3 loop is CSARDLRGHQETQYF. The CDR3 DNA is TGCAGTGCTAGAGATTTGAGGGGGCACCAAGAGACCCAGTACTTC.

This clonotype occurred a few times. The rearrangement joins TRBV6-5 to TRBJ2-3, with TRBD2 matching 11 bases. V lost 8 bases to trimming and J lost 3 bases; unmatched junction nucleotides: 7. The V gene's germline CDR1 is MNHEY and CDR2 SVGAGI. CDR3 size: 15 residues. CDR3 sequence (DNA): TGTGCCAGCCCACTAGCGGGGGTTCGAACAGATACGCAGTATTTT. Protein sequence: CASPLAGVRTDTQYF.

This sequence joins TRBV7-9 and TRBJ2-5; D may correspond to TRBD1 or TRBD2 (5 bases each). From germline, CDR1 is SEHNR and CDR2 FQNEAQ (reference sequence). This CDR3 is built from 16 residues. V lost 1 base, J lost 1 base, and 13 bases lay in between. CDR3 region: CASSLGDGPFQETQYF. The CDR3 DNA sequence: TGTGCCAGCAGCTTAGGGGACGGCCCCTTCCAAGAGACCCAGTACTTC.

The chain recombines TRBV5-1 with TRBJ2-5, with D perhaps TRBD2 (5 bases). This CDR3 region has 17 residues. Germline CDR1 SGHRS, CDR2 YFSETQ. V dropped 0 bases and J dropped 2 bases, with 17 bases sitting between them. The CDR3 here is CASSLGDWRARQETQYF. In DNA form, the CDR3 reads TGCGCCAGCAGCTTGGGAGACTGGCGGGCCCGTCAAGAGACCCAGTACTTC.

In this sample, this clonotype turned up a few times. The genes are TRBV20-1 and TRBJ2-5; D gene uncertain. Germline-derived CDR1 and CDR2 are DFQATT and SNEGSKA (reference sequence). V was clipped by 1 base and J by 5 bases, with 11 bases between them. This CDR3 comprises 13 residues. CDR3 sequence: CSARVASGETQYF. The CDR3 DNA reads TGCAGTGCTAGAGTGGCTAGTGGGGAGACCCAGTACTTC.

The chain is built from TRBV7-9 and TRBJ1-4; a possible D gene is TRBD1 (5 bases). The CDR3 covers 14 residues. The V gene's germline CDR1 is SEHNR and CDR2 FQNEAQ (reference sequence). Between the trimmed V and J ends, which lost 5 bases and 1 base, there was a span of 8 bases. CDR3 in amino acids: CASSPGGTNEKLFF. In nucleotides, the CDR3 is TGTGCCAGCAGCCCCGGGGGAACTAATGAAAAACTGTTTTTT.

This clonotype has only a few counts. The J gene is TRBJ2-2, the V gene TRBV5-1; D not resolved. Germline lookup yields CDR1 SGHRS and CDR2 YFSETQ. This CDR3 has 13 amino acids. The V end lost 0 bases, the J end lost 6 bases, and 6 bases lay between the germline ends. The CDR3 protein is CASSLDGPGELFF. The CDR3 DNA reads TGCGCCAGCAGCTTGGACGGGCCCGGGGAGCTGTTTTTT.

CDR3: CASSPNRGQETQYF. The CDR3 nucleotides read TGTGCCAGCTCCCCTAACAGGGGTCAAGAGACCCAGTACTTC. This sequence joins TRBV18 and TRBJ2-5; 7 positions agree with TRBD1. The CDR3 length is 14 residues. V dropped 6 bases and J dropped 2; count of bases not matched to a gene: 6. Germline V CDR1 and CDR2: KGHSH, LQKENI.

The J gene is TRBJ2-7, the V gene TRBV4-1; TRBD1 matches 9 bases. The V segment lost 7 bases and the J segment 2 bases; nucleotides outside the gene matches: 12. Germline V gene sequence: CDR1 MGHRA, CDR2 YSYEKL. This CDR3 spans 16 amino acids. The CDR3 is CASNNGPGTGTYEQYF. In nucleotides, the CDR3 is TGCGCCAGCAACAATGGCCCCGGGACAGGGACCTACGAGCAGTACTTC.

The rearrangement links TRBV7-6 to TRBJ1-5, with 8 positions matching TRBD1. This CDR3 contains 15 residues. Germline V gene sequence: CDR1 SGHVS, CDR2 FNYEAQ. The V gene end was trimmed by 5 bases and the J gene end by 7 bases; junction bases not matched to a gene: 10. The CDR3 loop is CASSPGQGSGQPQHF. CDR3 DNA sequence: TGTGCCAGCAGCCCCGGACAGGGCAGCGGGCAGCCCCAGCATTTT.

This clonotype was seen a handful of times. Since the CDR3 does not end with the conserved phenylalanine or tryptophan, this likely comes from a read error. V is TRBV5-4 and J is TRBJ2-3; possibly TRBD2 for D (7 bases). This CDR3 has 16 amino acids. Germline V gene lookup returns CDR1 SGHNT and CDR2 YYREEE (reference sequence). CDR3 DNA sequence: TGTGCCGGCAGCTTCCCGGGGGGCCCCCACACAGATACGCAGTATGTT. Translation gives CAGSFPGGPHTDTQYV.

The chain couples TRBV3-1 to TRBJ1-1; D gene unclear. Between the trimmed V and J ends, which lost 4 bases and 0 bases, there was a span of 9 bases. The germline V gene has CDR1 LGHDT and CDR2 YNNKEL (reference sequence). The CDR3 covers 14 residues. The CDR3 region is CASSPSRLNTEAFF. The CDR3 nucleotides read TGTGCCAGCAGCCCCAGCAGACTGAACACTGAAGCTTTCTTT.

This clonotype was counted between two and nine times. This rearrangement joins TRBV18 to TRBJ2-5; perhaps TRBD1 as D (6 bases). CDR3 length: 15 residues. V shed 3 bases and J shed 5 bases, with 16 bases lying between them. Germline CDR1 KGHSH, CDR2 LQKENI. CDR3 residues: CASSPTRTDRETQYF. DNA for the CDR3: TGTGCCAGCTCACCTACGAGGACAGATCGGGAGACCCAGTACTTC.